The rows below give T cell receptor beta chains drawn from one sample of a study of OX40 agonist ivuxolimab in advanced cancers. Assay used: immunoSEQ multiplex PCR; TCRdb lists only in-frame clones, some missing. The repertoire holds about 58,000 clones, with 70% to 80% as singletons. The starting material was CD4+ or CD8+ T cells sorted from blood, obtained in a trial of the OX40 agonist ivuxolimab. Receptors originate from an adult with an advanced solid tumor such as melanoma, head and neck, liver or kidney cancer. Both conserved end residues are trimmed from each CDR3. D genes are given only for firm matches. Only some rows state a clone size, as once, few, many or a class for expanded clones.

abundance,j_gene,v_gene,len,d_gene,CDR3aa
.,TRBJ2-5,TRBV7-2,12,.,ASSLVWQQETQY
.,TRBJ2-5,TRBV28,11,.,ASSLGGRETQY
.,TRBJ1-2,TRBV6-5,11,.,ATRTDLLDGYT
.,TRBJ1-3,TRBV6-5,12,.,ASSYSGVGNTIY
.,TRBJ1-1,TRBV10-3,12,.,ATRPGQSNTEAF
.,TRBJ1-4,TRBV30,13,.,AWSALLTTNEKLF
few,TRBJ1-1,TRBV28,11,.,ASRAPGRTEAF
.,TRBJ1-5,TRBV19,12,TRBD1,ASSMGTGFQPQH
few,TRBJ2-1,TRBV11-1,11,.,ASSPGTENEQF
few,TRBJ2-5,TRBV5-8,12,.,ASSSDTRIGTQY
.,TRBJ1-5,TRBV5-6,13,.,ASSLRGYSNQPQH
.,TRBJ1-1,TRBV28,12,.,ASSSRDWFTEAF
.,TRBJ1-5,TRBV6-5,13,.,ASRTTVYSNQPQH
once,TRBJ1-2,TRBV10-3,14,.,AISGMTGGAIYGYT
.,TRBJ2-3,TRBV20-1,9,.,SATGRDTQY
few,TRBJ1-6,TRBV19,12,.,ASSMGSYNSPLH
.,TRBJ1-3,TRBV18,16,.,ASSLSWTGTGSGNTIY
.,TRBJ2-5,TRBV5-1,14,TRBD2,ASSLGSTSGEETQY
.,TRBJ2-7,TRBV7-6,13,TRBD1,ASSLDTGGGFEQY
.,TRBJ1-2,TRBV7-9,15,TRBD1,ASSLRGVTGEEYGYT
few,TRBJ2-2,TRBV11-2,14,.,ASNPRGRADTGELF
.,TRBJ2-7,TRBV7-3,13,TRBD2,ASSPTSGRAAEQY
few,TRBJ2-1,TRBV7-2,12,.,ASSVAAGYNEQF
.,TRBJ2-3,TRBV5-1,13,TRBD2,ASSLNSGSGYTQY
.,TRBJ2-1,TRBV18,13,.,ASSPNLAIYNEQF
.,TRBJ2-5,TRBV7-8,12,.,ASSLGTIEETQY
few,TRBJ1-1,TRBV7-9,12,.,ASSLGQVITEAF
.,TRBJ1-1,TRBV19,14,TRBD1,ASSKTSTGLITEAF
.,TRBJ1-3,TRBV15,14,.,ATSRDIQGSGNTIY
.,TRBJ2-7,TRBV29-1,12,TRBD1,SVYWDSRPYEQY
.,TRBJ2-1,TRBV6-6,12,TRBD1,ASSVGTENNEQF
.,TRBJ2-5,TRBV10-2,9,.,ATLDIETQY
.,TRBJ1-5,TRBV6-5,11,TRBD1,ASSSDREQPQH
.,TRBJ2-7,TRBV19,12,.,ASSIGTYFAEQY
many,TRBJ1-2,TRBV4-1,11,.,ASTDEFGHRYT
.,TRBJ2-7,TRBV5-1,13,TRBD2,ASSLAGGPEDEQY
.,TRBJ2-7,TRBV5-1,12,TRBD1,ASSLGQGFYEQY
.,TRBJ2-1,TRBV28,10,TRBD1,ASDRGGNEQF
.,TRBJ1-5,TRBV6-1,12,.,ASTDAGFNQPQH
once,TRBJ2-6,TRBV2,14,.,ASSGDGAAGANVLT
.,TRBJ1-2,TRBV2,12,.,ASSVSDTSYGYT
once,TRBJ1-5,TRBV4-1,14,.,ASSQEIAGAKRPQH
.,TRBJ2-6,TRBV15,13,TRBD1,ATSEGGAGANVLT
.,.,TRBV23-1,9,.,ARAHPYEQY
.,TRBJ2-3,TRBV29-1,12,TRBD1,SGRQGRGADTQY
.,TRBJ2-5,TRBV5-6,13,.,ASSLASSGQETQY
.,TRBJ2-7,TRBV11-3,12,.,ASSSASRTYEQY
.,TRBJ2-1,TRBV5-1,13,TRBD1,ASAAGGQGWNEQF
.,TRBJ2-1,TRBV12-5,18,TRBD2,ASGSDRSGSGSGNYNEQF
few,TRBJ2-7,TRBV19,12,TRBD1,ASAPGQHSYEQY
.,TRBJ2-1,TRBV7-6,14,TRBD2,ASSLVVTGGPHEQF
.,TRBJ2-1,TRBV30,9,.,AWSVYDEQF
.,TRBJ1-2,TRBV5-1,12,.,ASSLVRVEDGYT
.,TRBJ2-3,TRBV10-3,16,TRBD2,AISESLGGDGLTDTQY
.,TRBJ2-3,TRBV7-8,12,.,ASSHRVGTDTQY